This entry lists 26 T cell receptor beta chains sequenced from one sample in a study of blood T cell repertoires in COVID-19. This table comes from immunoSEQ multiplex PCR, and its TCRdb copy is limited to in-frame clones, with some not included. The repertoire holds more than 350,000 clones, with roughly 88% as singletons. Sequenced input: PBMCs or T cells enriched from blood (not recorded which). The origin of the receptors is a young woman who had been exposed to COVID-19.

The rearrangement links TRBV6-1 to TRBJ1-4; D not resolved. Per germline, CDR1 MNHNS and CDR2 SASEGT. The CDR3 has 18 amino acids. Deletions cut 2 bases from V and 1 base from J, with 17 bases between. CDR3 DNA sequence: TGTGCCAGCAGTGAAAGGAGGGTCAATACCGAAACTAATGAAAAACTGTTTTTT. This encodes CASSERRVNTETNEKLFF.

The gene calls are TRBV29-1 and TRBJ2-7; 8 bases are shared with TRBD1. The CDR3 runs to 13 residues. With 3 bases clipped from V and 5 bases from J, the junction kept 6 bases outside the gene matches. Germline V gene lookup returns CDR1 SQVTM and CDR2 ANQGSEA. CDR3 bases: TGCAGCGTTGACGGAACAGGGGGTGACGAGCAGTACTTC. Residues: CSVDGTGGDEQYF.

The rearrangement joins TRBV11-2 to TRBJ2-3; the D gene is possibly TRBD1 (6 bases). CDR3 length: 14 amino acids. V shed 6 bases and J shed 2 bases, with 12 bases lying between them. The germline CDR1 and CDR2 sequences are SGHAT and FQNNGV. The CDR3 DNA is TGTGCCAGCAGTCGACAGGCTTCCACAGATACGCAGTATTTT. Protein product: CASSRQASTDTQYF.

The CDR3 region has the DNA TGTGCCAGCAGCTTGGAGCGGACAGGGGTCTCTGGAAACACCATATATTTT. This codes for CASSLERTGVSGNTIYF. The rearrangement links TRBV5-6 to TRBJ1-3; 9 bases fit TRBD1. The trim removed 0 bases at V and 0 bases at J, leaving 4 bases unmatched. Germline CDR1 SGHDT, CDR2 YYEEEE. The CDR3 covers 17 residues.

The chain couples TRBV11-2 to TRBJ2-5; TRBD2 agrees at 9 bases. V lost 3 bases to trimming and J lost 5 bases; unmatched junction nucleotides: 10. The CDR3 covers 16 residues. Looked up from germline, CDR1 is SGHAT and CDR2 is FQNNGV. The CDR3 DNA follows: TGTGCCAGCAGCTTCTCCGGGACTAGCAACCGGGAGACCCAGTACTTC. Translation: CASSFSGTSNRETQYF.

V is TRBV9 and J is TRBJ2-6; D is unresolved. This CDR3 has 15 residues. Germline V CDR1 and CDR2: SGDLS, YYNGEE. The germline V and J ends were trimmed by 0 bases and 2 bases, with 6 bases remaining between them. The chain's CDR3 is CASSVGPAGANVLTF. CDR3 in DNA: TGTGCCAGCAGCGTAGGCCCAGCTGGGGCCAACGTCCTGACTTTC.

V gene TRBV7-2 combines with J gene TRBJ1-5; 8 nucleotides align to TRBD1. In germline, CDR1 is SGHTA, CDR2 FQGNSA. There are 14 residues in the CDR3. J gave up 7 bases and V 5 bases, and 7 bases lay outside the gene matches. CDR3 region: CASSPGTGVQPQHF. The CDR3 DNA reads TGTGCCAGCAGCCCCGGGACAGGCGTCCAGCCCCAGCATTTT.

The chain uses TRBV7-8 and TRBJ1-2; TRBD1 aligns across 12 bases. The J segment lost 6 bases and the V segment lost 5 bases, leaving 7 bases of the junction unmatched. Germline V gene data show CDR1 as SGHVS and CDR2 as FQNEAQ. The CDR3 runs 15 residues. For the CDR3, the DNA is TGTGCCAGCAGCCGAGGGACAGGGGGCGCGGATGGCTACACCTTC. It specifies CASSRGTGGADGYTF.

V gene TRBV29-1 combines with J gene TRBJ1-5, with TRBD1 matching 9 bases. Unmatched junction bases numbered 10, after V lost 5 bases and J lost 2 bases. The germline CDR1 and CDR2 sequences are SQVTM and ANQGSEA. The CDR3 loop spans 16 amino acids. The CDR3 DNA sequence: TGCAGCGTTTCACAGGGGGCAGTGATTGGCAATCAGCCCCAGCATTTT. Amino acids: CSVSQGAVIGNQPQHF.

The V and J genes are TRBV28 and TRBJ1-1; D is ambiguous. The CDR3 is 11 residues long. The germline V gene has CDR1 MDHEN and CDR2 SYDVKM. Trimming took 6 bases from V and 10 from J, leaving 12 bases between them. CDR3 region: CASSINRGAFF. In nucleotides, the CDR3 is TGTGCCAGCAGCATCAATCGGGGAGCTTTCTTT.

The rearrangement links TRBV7-2 to TRBJ2-5; D unresolved. The CDR3 is 15 residues long. Germline V gene lookup returns CDR1 SGHTA and CDR2 FQGNSA. Trimming left V 1 base short and J 5 bases short, with 14 bases between. The CDR3 reads CASSLGGPPSETQYF. The CDR3 DNA follows: TGTGCCAGCAGCTTAGGTGGGCCGCCGTCGGAGACCCAGTACTTC.

The chain carries TRBV19 and TRBJ1-1, with TRBD1 matching 7 bases. After removal of 6 bases from V and 4 bases from J, the junction contained 8 bases not matched to a gene. Germline V gene lookup returns CDR1 LNHDA and CDR2 SQIVND (reference sequence). CDR3 length: 14 amino acids. The CDR3 region is CASSPPGQRTEAFF. The CDR3 bases are TGTGCCAGTAGCCCTCCGGGACAGCGCACTGAAGCTTTCTTT.

The chain joins TRBV7-8 to TRBJ1-5; 7 bases map to TRBD1. In germline, CDR1 is SGHVS, CDR2 FQNEAQ. The CDR3 contains 18 residues. After removal of 5 bases from V and 6 bases from J, the junction contained 19 bases not matched to a gene. The CDR3 protein is CASSPLGRQGFVAQPQHF. The DNA for the CDR3 is TGTGCCAGCAGCCCCCTGGGGAGACAGGGTTTCGTGGCTCAGCCCCAGCATTTT. The variable domain in full, completed from reference TRBV7-8 and TRBJ1-5, reads GAGVSQSPRYKVAKRGQDVALRCDPISGHVSLFWYQQALGQGPEFLTYFQNEAQLDKSGLPSDRFFAERPEGSVSTLKIQRTQQEDSAVYLCASSPLGRQGFVAQPQHFGDGTRLSIL.

The J gene is TRBJ1-5, the V gene TRBV9; D may be TRBD1 (6 bases). CDR1 and CDR2 (germline): SGDLS, YYNGEE. This CDR3 comprises 15 residues. The V end was cut by 0 bases, the J end by 8 bases, with 15 bases between. The CDR3 nucleotides read TGTGCCAGCAGCGTAGGGCACGGACAGAAAGAGCCCCAGCATTTT. It codes for CASSVGHGQKEPQHF.

The count of this clone is one. The chain has TRBV5-1 and TRBJ2-2; TRBD2 might be the D (6 bases). This CDR3 has 15 residues. Germline V gives CDR1 SGHRS, CDR2 YFSETQ. V was clipped by 4 bases and J by 6 bases, with 16 bases between them. CDR3: CASSHRGREAGELFF. Written as DNA, the CDR3 is TGCGCCAGCAGCCACCGCGGCAGGGAGGCCGGGGAGCTGTTTTTT.

This clone appeared once. The V call is TRBV29-1, the J call TRBJ1-6; TRBD1 is a possible D gene (5 bases). This CDR3 is built from 13 residues. Germline V gene sequence: CDR1 SQVTM, CDR2 ANQGSEA. V lost 7 bases to trimming and J lost 7 bases, with 14 bases between them. CDR3 DNA: TGCAGCGCGACGGACACATCAAATTCACCCCTCCACTTT. Translated: CSATDTSNSPLHF.

This chain connects TRBV29-1 to TRBJ2-7, with 10 bases matching TRBD2. V gave up 1 base and J gave up 2 bases; unmatched junction bases: 5. From germline, CDR1 is SQVTM and CDR2 ANQGSEA. The CDR3 consists of 15 residues. The CDR3 here is CSVEGLAGATYEQYF. In DNA form, the CDR3 reads TGCAGCGTTGAAGGCCTAGCGGGAGCTACCTACGAGCAGTACTTC.

The chain couples TRBV10-3 to TRBJ1-1; D not resolved. V gave up 6 bases and J gave up 8 bases, with 13 bases separating them. The germline gives CDR1 ENHRY, CDR2 SYGVKD. There are 12 residues in the CDR3. CDR3 sequence: CAIRDAGPEAFF. Written as DNA, the CDR3 is TGTGCCATCAGGGATGCTGGGCCCGAAGCTTTCTTT.

J is TRBJ1-3 and V is TRBV6-5, with TRBD1 matching over 7 bases. CDR1 is MNHEY, CDR2 SVGAGI, per germline. The CDR3 consists of 15 residues. V shed 6 bases and J 0 bases; nucleotides not matched to a gene: 5. CDR3 protein: CASRGGSHSGNTIYF. The CDR3 DNA is TGTGCCAGCAGAGGGGGCAGCCACTCTGGAAACACCATATATTTT.

This chain links TRBV7-6 with TRBJ1-5, with TRBD1 as a possible D gene (5 bases). Germline CDR1 and CDR2: SGHVS and FNYEAQ. V lost 1 base, J lost 7 bases, and 14 bases lay in between. This CDR3 spans 15 amino acids. The CDR3 coding sequence is TGTGCCAGCAGCTTAGGGGGGGGATCGGGACAGCCCCAGCATTTT. This sequence encodes CASSLGGGSGQPQHF.

J is TRBJ2-3 and V is TRBV15; 11 bases line up with TRBD1. Germline V gene sequence: CDR1 LNHNV, CDR2 YYDKDF (reference sequence). With V trimmed by 1 base and J by 6 bases, 3 bases remained unmatched. This CDR3 comprises 15 residues. CDR3 in DNA: TGTGCCACCAGCAGAGCCGGGACAGGGGGGGATACGCAGTATTTT. The encoded protein is CATSRAGTGGDTQYF.

This clone was detected only a few times. The CDR3: CATSKVAGASDEQFF. CDR3 bases: TGTGCCACCAGCAAAGTAGCGGGAGCGAGTGATGAGCAGTTCTTC. The rearrangement links TRBV15 to TRBJ2-1, with TRBD2 matching over 9 bases. CDR1 is LNHNV and CDR2 is YYDKDF in the germline V gene (reference sequence). The CDR3 runs 15 residues. V dropped 4 bases and J dropped 8; count of bases not matched to a gene: 9.

This chain joins TRBV18 and TRBJ1-1; no clear D gene. CDR3 size: 17 residues. Germline V gene sequence: CDR1 KGHSH, CDR2 LQKENI. V lost 2 bases, J lost 2 bases, and 18 bases lay in between. This CDR3 is CASSPFEQHGSNTEAFF. Written as DNA, the CDR3 is TGTGCCAGCTCACCATTCGAACAGCACGGTAGTAACACTGAAGCTTTCTTT.

The chain recombines TRBV6-2 or TRBV6-3 with TRBJ2-2; possible D gene TRBD1, 6 bases. V lost 3 bases and J lost 3, with 17 bases in between. The V gene's germline CDR1 is MNHEY and CDR2 SVGEGT. This CDR3 contains 17 residues. CDR3 in amino acids: CASSYSLHTGYTGELFF. The CDR3 nucleotides read TGTGCCAGCAGTTATTCTCTCCATACAGGGTACACCGGGGAGCTGTTTTTT.

V is TRBV28 and J is TRBJ2-7; D gene ambiguous. V gave up 3 bases and J gave up 3 bases, with 15 bases separating them. From germline, CDR1 is MDHEN and CDR2 SYDVKM. This CDR3 has 15 amino acids. The CDR3 DNA sequence: TGTGCCAGCAGTTTCGTCCAGTCCAGATACTACGAGCAGTACTTC. It encodes CASSFVQSRYYEQYF.

The rearrangement joins TRBV28 to TRBJ2-7; D unresolved. Trimming removed 5 bases at V and 2 bases at J, with 19 bases between. There are 16 residues in the CDR3. Germline CDR1 and CDR2: MDHEN and SYDVKM. The CDR3 nucleotides are TGTGCCAGCAGTCACGTTCGCAGATACGACACCTACGAGCAGTACTTC. Its translation is CASSHVRRYDTYEQYF.